This T cell receptor (beta chain) was identified in a study of OX40 agonist ivuxolimab in advanced cancers. Study-level points and caveats: Fewer expanded clones were found on average in CD4+ than in CD8+ T cells.

Regarding this clone: Its specificity is unknown.

V lost 2 bases, J lost 8 bases, and 10 bases lay in between. Germline assignment: CDR1 MDHEN and CDR2 SYDVKM. The CDR3 is made up of 14 amino acids. TCRdb's copy holds only in-frame clones and misses some; the assay was immunoSEQ multiplex PCR. The sample has tens of thousands of clones; about 90% are singletons. J is TRBJ1-6 and V is TRBV28; D is uncertain. The receptor was derived from an adult with an advanced solid tumor such as melanoma, head and neck, liver or kidney cancer. The sequences come from CD4+ or CD8+ T cells sorted from blood, collected in a trial of the OX40 agonist ivuxolimab. This CDR3 is CASSLTEFDSPLHF. CDR3 in DNA: TGTGCCAGCAGTTTAACGGAATTTGATTCACCCCTCCACTTT. Full variable domain (missing parts from reference TRBV28 and TRBJ1-6): DVKVTQSSRYLVKRTGEKVFLECVQDMDHENMFWYRQDPGLGLRLIYFSYDVKMKEKGDIPEGYSVSREKKERFSLILESASTNQTSMYLCASSLTEFDSPLHFGNGTRLTVT.